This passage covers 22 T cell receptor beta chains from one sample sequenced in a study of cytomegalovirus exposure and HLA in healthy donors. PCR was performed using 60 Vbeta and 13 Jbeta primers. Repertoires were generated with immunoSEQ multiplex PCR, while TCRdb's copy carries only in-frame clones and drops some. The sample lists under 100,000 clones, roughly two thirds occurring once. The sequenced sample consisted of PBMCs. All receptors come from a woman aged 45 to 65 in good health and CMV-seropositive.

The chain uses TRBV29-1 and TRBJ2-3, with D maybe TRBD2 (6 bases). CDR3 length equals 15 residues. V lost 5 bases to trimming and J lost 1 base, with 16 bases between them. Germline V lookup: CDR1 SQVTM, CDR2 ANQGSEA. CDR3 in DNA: TGCAGCGTTCGCTTACCCGGAGGGGGCACAGATACGCAGTATTTT. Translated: CSVRLPGGGTDTQYF.

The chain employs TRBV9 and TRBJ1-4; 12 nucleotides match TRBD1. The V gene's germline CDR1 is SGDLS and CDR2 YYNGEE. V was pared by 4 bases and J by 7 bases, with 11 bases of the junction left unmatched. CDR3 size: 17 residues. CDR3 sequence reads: CASSTGTGGLVGEKLFF. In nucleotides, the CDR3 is TGTGCCAGCAGCACCGGGACAGGGGGCCTGGTTGGTGAAAAACTGTTTTTT.

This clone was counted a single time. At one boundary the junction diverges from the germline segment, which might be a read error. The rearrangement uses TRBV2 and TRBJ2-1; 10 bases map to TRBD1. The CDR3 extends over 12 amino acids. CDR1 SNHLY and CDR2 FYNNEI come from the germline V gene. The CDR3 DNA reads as TGTGCCAGCAGACCGGGACAGGGGATCATCCTCTTC. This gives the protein CASRPGQGIILF.

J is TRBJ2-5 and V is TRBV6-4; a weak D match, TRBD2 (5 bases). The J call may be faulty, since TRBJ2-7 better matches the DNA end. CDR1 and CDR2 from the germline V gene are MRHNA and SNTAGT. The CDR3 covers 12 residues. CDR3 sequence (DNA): TGTGCCAGCACCGGACTGATCTACGAGCAGTACTTC. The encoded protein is CASTGLIYEQYF.

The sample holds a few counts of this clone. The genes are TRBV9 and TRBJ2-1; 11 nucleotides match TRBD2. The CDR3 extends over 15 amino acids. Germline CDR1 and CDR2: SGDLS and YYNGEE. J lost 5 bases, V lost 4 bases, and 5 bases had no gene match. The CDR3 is CASSQTSGNHNEQFF. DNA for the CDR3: TGTGCCAGCAGCCAGACTAGCGGGAACCACAATGAGCAGTTCTTC.

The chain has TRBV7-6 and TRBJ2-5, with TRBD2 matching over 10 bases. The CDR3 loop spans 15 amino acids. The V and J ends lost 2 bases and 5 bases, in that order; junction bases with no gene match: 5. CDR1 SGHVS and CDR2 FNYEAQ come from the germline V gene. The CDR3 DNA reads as TGTGCCAGCAGCTTACAAGCTAGCGGGAGTGAGACCCAGTACTTC. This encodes CASSLQASGSETQYF.

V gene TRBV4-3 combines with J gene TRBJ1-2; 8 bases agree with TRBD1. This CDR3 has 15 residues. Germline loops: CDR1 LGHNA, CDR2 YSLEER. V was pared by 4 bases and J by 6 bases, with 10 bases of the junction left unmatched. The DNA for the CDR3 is TGCGCCAGCAGCCTTACACAGGGGGTATGGGATGGCTACACCTTC. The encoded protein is CASSLTQGVWDGYTF.

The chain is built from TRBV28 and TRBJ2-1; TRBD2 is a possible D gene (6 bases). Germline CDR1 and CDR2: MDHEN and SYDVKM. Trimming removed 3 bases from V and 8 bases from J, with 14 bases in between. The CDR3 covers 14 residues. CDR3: CASSLWGVRHEQFF. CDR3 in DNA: TGTGCCAGCAGTTTGTGGGGGGTCCGGCATGAGCAGTTCTTC. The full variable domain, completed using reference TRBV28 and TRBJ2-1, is DVKVTQSSRYLVKRTGEKVFLECVQDMDHENMFWYRQDPGLGLRLIYFSYDVKMKEKGDIPEGYSVSREKKERFSLILESASTNQTSMYLCASSLWGVRHEQFFGPGTRLTVL.

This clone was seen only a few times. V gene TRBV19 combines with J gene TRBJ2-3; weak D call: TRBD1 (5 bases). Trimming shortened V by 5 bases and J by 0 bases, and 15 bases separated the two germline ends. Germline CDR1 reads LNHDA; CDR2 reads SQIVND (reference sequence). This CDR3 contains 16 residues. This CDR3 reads CASSLTDISSTDTQYF. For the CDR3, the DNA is TGTGCCAGTAGTCTCACGGACATTTCTAGCACAGATACGCAGTATTTT.

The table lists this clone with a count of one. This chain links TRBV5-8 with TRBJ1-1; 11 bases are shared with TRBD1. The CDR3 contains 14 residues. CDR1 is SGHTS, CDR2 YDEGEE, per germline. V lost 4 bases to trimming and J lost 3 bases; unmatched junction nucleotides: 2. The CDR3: CASSMGQGDTEAFF. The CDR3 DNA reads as TGTGCCAGCAGCATGGGACAGGGGGACACTGAAGCTTTCTTT.

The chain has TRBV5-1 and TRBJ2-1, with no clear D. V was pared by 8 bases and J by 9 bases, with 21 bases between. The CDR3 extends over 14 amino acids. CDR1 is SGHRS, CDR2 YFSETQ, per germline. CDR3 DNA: TGCGCCAGTGAGGATTTTTCCAGTAGTACTGAGCAGTTCTTC. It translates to CASEDFSSSTEQFF. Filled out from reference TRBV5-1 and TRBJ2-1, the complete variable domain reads KAGVTQTPRYLIKTRGQQVTLSCSPISGHRSVSWYQQTPGQGLQFLFEYFSETQRNKGNFPGRFSGRQFSNSRSEMNVSTLELGDSALYLCASEDFSSSTEQFFGPGTRLTVL.

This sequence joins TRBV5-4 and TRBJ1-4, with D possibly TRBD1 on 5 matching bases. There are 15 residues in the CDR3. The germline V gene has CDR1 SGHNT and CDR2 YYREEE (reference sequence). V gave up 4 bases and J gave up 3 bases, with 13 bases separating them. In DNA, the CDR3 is TGTGCCAGCAGCCTTCAGGGAATGTCTAATGAAAAACTGTTTTTT. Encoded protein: CASSLQGMSNEKLFF.

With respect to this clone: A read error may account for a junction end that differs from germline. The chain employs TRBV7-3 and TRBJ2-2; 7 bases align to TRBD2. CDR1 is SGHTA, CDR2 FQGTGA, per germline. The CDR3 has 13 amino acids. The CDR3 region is CASSLTSVGELFF. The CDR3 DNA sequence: TGTGCCAGCAGTTTAACTAGCGTCGGGGAGCTGTTTTTT.

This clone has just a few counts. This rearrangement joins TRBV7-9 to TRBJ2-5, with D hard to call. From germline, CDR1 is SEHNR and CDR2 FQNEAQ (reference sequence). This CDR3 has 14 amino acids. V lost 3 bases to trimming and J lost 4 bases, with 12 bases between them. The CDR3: CASSFPDSAETQYF. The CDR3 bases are TGTGCCAGCAGCTTCCCTGACTCGGCAGAGACCCAGTACTTC.

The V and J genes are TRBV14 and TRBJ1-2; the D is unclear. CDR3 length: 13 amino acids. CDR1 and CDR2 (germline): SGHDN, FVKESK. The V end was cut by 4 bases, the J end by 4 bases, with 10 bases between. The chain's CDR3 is CASSPSPSYGYTF. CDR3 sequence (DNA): TGTGCCAGCAGCCCCTCCCCTAGCTATGGCTACACCTTC.

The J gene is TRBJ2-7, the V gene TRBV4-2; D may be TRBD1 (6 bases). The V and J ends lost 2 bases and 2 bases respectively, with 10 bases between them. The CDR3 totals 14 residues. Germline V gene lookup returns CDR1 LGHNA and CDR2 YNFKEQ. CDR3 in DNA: TGTGCCAGCAGCCAATCGGACAGCGCCTACGAGCAGTACTTC. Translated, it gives CASSQSDSAYEQYF.

CDR3 residues: CAWSRVVDTQYF. The CDR3 coding sequence is TGTGCCTGGAGCAGGGTGGTAGATACGCAGTATTTT. J is TRBJ2-3 and V is TRBV30; TRBD1 is a possible D gene (5 bases). The V end lost 3 bases, the J end lost 5 bases, and 9 bases lay between the germline ends. Germline V gene sequence: CDR1 GTSNPN, CDR2 SVGIG (reference sequence). This CDR3 has 12 residues.

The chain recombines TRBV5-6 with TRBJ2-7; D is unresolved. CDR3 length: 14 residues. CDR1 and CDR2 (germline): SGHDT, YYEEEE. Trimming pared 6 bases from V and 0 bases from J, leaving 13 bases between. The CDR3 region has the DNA TGTGCCAGCAAAGTTCGGCGGAGCTCCTACGAGCAGTACTTC. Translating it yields CASKVRRSSYEQYF.

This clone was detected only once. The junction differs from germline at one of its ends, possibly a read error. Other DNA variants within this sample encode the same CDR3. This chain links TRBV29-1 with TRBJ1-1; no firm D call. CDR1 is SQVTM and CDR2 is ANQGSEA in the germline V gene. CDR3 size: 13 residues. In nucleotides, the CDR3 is TGCAGTGTTGCAGGCAGGATGAACACTGAAGCTTTCTTT. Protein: CSVAGRMNTEAFF. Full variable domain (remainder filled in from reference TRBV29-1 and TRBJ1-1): SAVISQKPSRDICQRGTSLTIQCQVDSQVTMMFWYRQQPGQSLTLIATANQGSEATYESGFVIDKFPISRPNLTFSTLTVSNMSPEDSSIYLCSVAGRMNTEAFFGQGTRLTVV.

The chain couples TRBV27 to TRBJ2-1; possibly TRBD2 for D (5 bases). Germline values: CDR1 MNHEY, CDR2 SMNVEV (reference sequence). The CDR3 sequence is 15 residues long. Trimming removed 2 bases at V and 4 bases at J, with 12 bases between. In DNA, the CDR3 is TGTGCCAGCAGTTTAGGTGGGAGTTCGTACAATGAGCAGTTCTTC. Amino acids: CASSLGGSSYNEQFF.

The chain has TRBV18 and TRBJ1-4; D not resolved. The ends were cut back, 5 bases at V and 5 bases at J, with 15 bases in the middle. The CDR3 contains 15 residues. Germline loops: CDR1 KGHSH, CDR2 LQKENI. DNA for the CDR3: TGTGCCAGCTCAGCAAACCCCGGAGGGAATGAAAAACTGTTTTTT. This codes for CASSANPGGNEKLFF.

CDR3 protein: CASRIAGLTDTQYF. The CDR3 nucleotides read TGTGCCAGCAGAATAGCGGGACTCACAGATACGCAGTATTTT. The chain employs TRBV6-5 and TRBJ2-3; TRBD2 agrees at 8 bases. Germline V gene lookup returns CDR1 MNHEY and CDR2 SVGAGI. V was clipped by 6 bases and J by 2 bases; unmatched bases: 4. This CDR3 spans 14 amino acids.